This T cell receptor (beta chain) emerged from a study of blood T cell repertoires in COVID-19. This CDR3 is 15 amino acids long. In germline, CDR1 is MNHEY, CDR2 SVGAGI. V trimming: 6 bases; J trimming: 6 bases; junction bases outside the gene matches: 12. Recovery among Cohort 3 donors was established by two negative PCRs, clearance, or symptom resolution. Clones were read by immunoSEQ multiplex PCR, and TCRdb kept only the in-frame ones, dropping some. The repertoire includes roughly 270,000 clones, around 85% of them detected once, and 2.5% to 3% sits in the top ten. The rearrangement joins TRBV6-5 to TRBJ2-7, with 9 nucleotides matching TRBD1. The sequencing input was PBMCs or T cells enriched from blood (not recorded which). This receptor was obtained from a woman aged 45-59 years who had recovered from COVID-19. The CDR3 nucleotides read TGTGCCAGCAGCCCAAGACAGGGGGTAAGGCCCGAGCAGTACTTC. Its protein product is CASSPRQGVRPEQYF.